The clone carrying this T cell receptor (beta chain) was recorded at least ten times. The antigen is undetermined. Profiling of TCR beta VDJ combinations and CDR3 sequences used genomic DNA as template. TCRdb itself ran the reads through MiXCR, one entry per CDR3 protein. In the table there are approximately 470,000 distinct CDR3 sequences, around a third of which are singletons. Before being chosen for sequencing, patients had shown CD8+CD57+ cell expansion by flow cytometry. There were no patients without severe acquired aplastic anemia. These data belong to a study of CD8+CD57+ T cells in acquired aplastic anemia. Study context: Sorted CD4+ and CD8+ cells gave a mean 3.2 ug DNA, range roughly 0.18 to 30 ug. Findings and caveats of the study: Researchers report that 25 to 30 CD8+ CDR3 sequences appeared in both patients and controls. The study found no significant CD8+ Simpson's diversity difference between patients and controls.

The TCR comes from a human donor with aplastic anemia. The sample was sorted CD4+, CD8+, or CD8+CD57+ T cells (not recorded which) from PBMCs.

This chain's CDR3 is CATRQGVSPLHF. As DNA, the CDR3 is TGTGCCACCAGACAGGGGGTATCACCCCTCCACTTT. The genes are TRBV7-9 and TRBJ1-6; 9 positions agree with TRBD1. The J segment lost 10 bases and the V segment lost 10 bases, leaving 5 bases of the junction unmatched. The CDR3 is 12 amino acids. Germline CDR1 reads SEHNR; CDR2 reads FQNEAQ (reference sequence).